One sample yielded the 7 T cell receptor beta chains listed below, sequenced in a study of vaccination and CD4 T cells after COVID-19. Treatment in this sample: approximately 10-day PBMC culture with coronavirus spike peptide pools or control peptides (ViraFEST assay). Pre-COVID-19 pandemic sampling (2011-2018) yielded the unexposed donor's CD4+ T cells. With the Oncomine TCR Beta short-read assay, DNA from cultured CD4+ T cells was sequenced. TCRdb re-analysed the PCR reads in MiXCR, keeping a single row per CDR3 protein. The profile shows 7,500 to 8,000 distinct CDR3 sequences, roughly 59% of them singletons. The antigens for these receptors are not known. The sequenced sample was CD4+ T cells from blood, cultured in vitro. The source of these receptors is a human donor in good health.

The J gene is TRBJ1-1, the V gene TRBV28, with 7 bases lining up with TRBD1. V dropped 5 bases and J dropped 8; count of bases not matched to a gene: 17. Per germline, CDR1 MDHEN and CDR2 SYDVKM. The CDR3 is made up of 16 amino acids. The CDR3 here is CASSRPLDRAQGEAFF. The CDR3 DNA reads as TGTGCCAGCAGTCGCCCCCTAGACAGGGCCCAAGGAGAAGCTTTCTTT.

The chain has TRBV20-1 and TRBJ2-5; 13 bases are shared with TRBD2. CDR3 size: 16 residues. With V trimmed by 2 bases and J by 5 bases, 8 bases remained unmatched. Looked up from germline, CDR1 is DFQATT and CDR2 is SNEGSKA (reference sequence). CDR3 residues: CSARPGLAGVGETQYF. CDR3 nucleotide sequence: TGCAGTGCTAGACCCGGACTAGCGGGAGTTGGCGAGACCCAGTACTTC.

This chain uses TRBV27 with TRBJ2-7, with D possibly matching TRBD2 (6 bases). The CDR3 runs to 15 residues. CDR1 is MNHEY and CDR2 is SMNVEV in the germline V gene (reference sequence). The V end lost 2 bases, the J end lost 6 bases, and 17 bases lay between the germline ends. CDR3 DNA sequence: TGTGCCAGCAGTTTACGACGGGAGCCCTACGGCGAGCAGTACTTC. It encodes CASSLRREPYGEQYF.

The gene calls are TRBV2 and TRBJ1-5; maybe TRBD1 (5 bases). The CDR3 runs 14 residues. The germline V gene has CDR1 SNHLY and CDR2 FYNNEI. V shed 3 bases and J shed 5 bases, with 11 bases lying between them. The CDR3 reads CASSDWGFDQPQHF. The CDR3 DNA reads as TGTGCCAGCAGTGATTGGGGGTTCGATCAGCCCCAGCATTTT.

This clonotype was picked up one time. The chain joins TRBV19 to TRBJ1-6; 8 bases are a match to TRBD1. V lost 4 bases to trimming and J lost 6 bases; unmatched junction nucleotides: 5. This CDR3 has 15 amino acids. From germline, CDR1 is LNHDA and CDR2 SQIVND (reference sequence). CDR3 sequence (DNA): TGTGCCAGTAGTACGCAGGGGGCAGGTAATTCACCCCTCCACTTT. It translates to CASSTQGAGNSPLHF.

The table lists this clonotype with a few counts. The rearrangement joins TRBV7-9 to TRBJ1-1; D not resolved. Trimming removed 1 base from V and 8 bases from J, with 8 bases in between. Germline CDR1 SEHNR, CDR2 FQNEAQ (reference sequence). The CDR3 extends over 12 amino acids. The chain's CDR3 is CASSLGGKEAFF. The CDR3 nucleotides read TGTGCCAGCAGCTTAGGCGGCAAGGAAGCTTTCTTT.

This rearrangement joins TRBV2 to TRBJ1-5; no firm D call. Germline V gene sequence: CDR1 SNHLY, CDR2 FYNNEI. Trimming took 2 bases from V and 1 from J, leaving 12 bases between them. The CDR3 has 16 amino acids. The CDR3 DNA follows: TGTGCCAGCAGTGAATATCGGGGTAGGAGCAATCAGCCCCAGCATTTT. This encodes CASSEYRGRSNQPQHF.